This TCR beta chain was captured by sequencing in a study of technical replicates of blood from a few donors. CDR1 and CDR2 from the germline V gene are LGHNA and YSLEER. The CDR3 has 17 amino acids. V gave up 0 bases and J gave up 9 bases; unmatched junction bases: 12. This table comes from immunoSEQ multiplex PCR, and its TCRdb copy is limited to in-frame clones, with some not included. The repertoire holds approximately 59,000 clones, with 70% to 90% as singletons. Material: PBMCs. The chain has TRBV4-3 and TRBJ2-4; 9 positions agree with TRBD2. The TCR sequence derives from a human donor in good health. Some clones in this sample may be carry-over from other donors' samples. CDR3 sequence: CASSQDWAGGEMGIQYF. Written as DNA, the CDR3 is TGCGCCAGCAGCCAAGATTGGGCGGGAGGGGAGATGGGCATTCAGTACTTC.